Included here is one T cell receptor beta chain sequence, with context. Trimming cost V 0 bases and J 3 bases; bases outside gene matches: 4. This CDR3 comprises 15 residues. Germline V lookup: CDR1 LNHDA, CDR2 SQIVND (reference sequence). Only in-frame clones appear in the TCRdb table, and some are missing; sequencing was by immunoSEQ multiplex PCR. The top ten clones hold approximately 9.8% of a sample with just over 300,000 clones, around 91% of them seen once. This specimen comes from a study of blood T cell repertoires in COVID-19. Background on the study: Samples taken during acute and convalescent COVID-19 were collected in the United States, Italy and Spain.

The source is a woman in her forties who had recovered from COVID-19. Sequencing was done on a sample of PBMCs or T cells enriched from blood (not recorded which). V is TRBV19 and J is TRBJ1-2; 7 bases are a match to TRBD1. CDR3 coding DNA: TGTGCCAGTAGTATAGATTTCACAGGGGACTATGGCTACACCTTC. Its translation: CASSIDFTGDYGYTF. Using reference TRBV19 and TRBJ1-2 for the parts outside the CDR3, the full variable domain is DGGITQSPKYLFRKEGQNVTLSCEQNLNHDAMYWYRQDPGQGLRLIYYSQIVNDFQKGDIAEGYSVSREKKESFPLTVTSAQKNPTAFYLCASSIDFTGDYGYTFGSGTRLTVV.